This T cell receptor (beta chain) was documented in a study of T cells in Graves' hyperthyroidism and ophthalmopathy. Study-level points and caveats: Most thyroid-expanded clonotypes above 0.001 were also found in blood.

Diagnoses used clinical symptoms, serum thyroxine and TRAb, thyroid ultrasound and orbital computed tomography. PBMCs were obtained from under 13 ml fresh peripheral blood. RNA transcripts yielded amplified TCR beta CDR3 regions. TCR CDR3 regions were first amplified by RT-PCR with HTBI primers. TCRdb redid the calling of the multiplex PCR reads with MiXCR, one entry per CDR3 protein. The table records approximately 380,000 distinct CDR3 sequences, over 12% of them present only once. This clonotype has at least ten counts. Its antigen is still unknown. V was pared by 4 bases and J by 3 bases, with 2 bases of the junction left unmatched. Germline CDR1 is SGHVS and CDR2 is FNYEAQ. This CDR3 comprises 15 residues.

The sequence derives from a man between 45 and 60 years old with Graves' ophthalmopathy. The sequenced sample was blood. The chain carries TRBV7-6 and TRBJ2-5, with 13 positions matching TRBD2. CDR3 coding DNA: TGTGCCAGCAGCTCAGGACTAGCGGGAGAAGAGACCCAGTACTTC. It specifies CASSSGLAGEETQYF.